The rows below give T cell receptor beta chains drawn from one sample of a study of long-term antiretroviral therapy in people with HIV. Measured with immunoSEQ multiplex PCR; TCRdb has only the in-frame clones, and not every one. The table includes 20,000 to 25,000 clones, approximately 95% detected once. The source was unsorted PBMCs, collected 7.6 years after starting antiretroviral therapy. All receptors derive from a woman between 40 and 55 years old with HIV. The CDR3 runs from the conserved cysteine through the conserved F or W. Fields, in order: D gene, clone size, V gene, J gene, CDR3 protein, CDR3 DNA. The D gene is left open where the match is weak. Size tells how often a clone was seen (once, few, many) or the class of an expanded clone, and some rows leave it out.

.	.	TRBV18	TRBJ1-1	CASSPPARVRNTEAFF	TGTGCCAGCTCACCACCTGCAAGGGTGAGGAACACTGAAGCTTTCTTT
.	.	TRBV15	TRBJ2-7	CATSRVLTGTDGGEQYF	TGTGCCACCAGCAGAGTTCTAACCGGGACAGACGGGGGCGAGCAGTACTTC
TRBD1	once	TRBV11-2	TRBJ2-3	CASSSTPGTGGTDTQYF	TGTGCCAGCAGCTCAACCCCCGGGACAGGCGGGACAGATACGCAGTATTTT
.	.	TRBV5-1	TRBJ1-1	CASSLEDTEAFF	TGCGCCAGCAGCTTGGAGGACACTGAAGCTTTCTTT
.	.	TRBV6-5	TRBJ2-3	CASSYRGESDTQYF	TGTGCCAGCAGTTATAGAGGGGAATCGGATACGCAGTATTTT
TRBD1	.	TRBV6-5	TRBJ2-6	CASRRTGSGANVLTF	TGTGCCAGCAGACGGACAGGCTCTGGGGCCAACGTCCTGACTTTC
.	.	TRBV27	TRBJ1-1	CASSLSEYPSTEAFF	TGTGCCAGCAGTTTATCAGAGTATCCTTCCACTGAAGCTTTCTTT
TRBD1	once	TRBV7-2	TRBJ2-1	CATKGQGLYNEQFF	TGTGCCACCAAAGGACAGGGGCTTTACAATGAGCAGTTCTTC
.	.	TRBV30	TRBJ2-5	CAWRNPMHQETQYF	TGTGCCTGGAGGAACCCGATGCATCAAGAGACCCAGTACTTC
TRBD1	.	TRBV27	TRBJ2-6	CASSPGTGSSGANVLTF	TGTGCCAGCAGTCCCGGGACAGGCAGCTCTGGGGCCAACGTCCTGACTTTC
.	few	TRBV10-3	TRBJ2-3	CATLGTDTQYF	TGTGCCACTTTAGGCACAGATACGCAGTATTTT
TRBD1	.	TRBV5-1	TRBJ2-1	CASSLWVQGDVEQFF	TGCGCCAGCAGCTTGTGGGTACAGGGGGACGTTGAGCAGTTCTTC
TRBD2	once	TRBV18	TRBJ2-5	CASSPLAGGPQETQYF	TGTGCCAGCTCACCGCTAGCGGGGGGCCCTCAAGAGACCCAGTACTTC
TRBD1	.	TRBV7-9	TRBJ1-2	CASSQGRDSIVYGYTF	TGCGCCAGCAGCCAAGGCCGGGACAGCATTGTCTATGGCTACACCTTC
.	.	TRBV27	TRBJ1-5	CASSLSLGWNQPQHF	TGTGCCAGCAGTTTAAGCCTAGGGTGGAATCAGCCCCAGCATTTT
TRBD1	.	TRBV6-5	TRBJ2-7	CASSFSGTGPEQYF	TGTGCCAGCAGTTTCTCCGGGACAGGCCCCGAGCAGTACTTC
.	.	TRBV9	TRBJ2-2	CASGGAVGELFF	TGTGCCAGCGGGGGGGCGGTCGGGGAGCTGTTTTTT
.	.	TRBV4-2	TRBJ2-1	CASSQSRQSNEQFF	TGTGCCAGCAGCCAATCACGTCAAAGCAATGAGCAGTTCTTC
.	.	TRBV5-4	TRBJ1-1	CASSLLPGKHTEAFF	TGTGCCAGCAGCTTACTACCCGGGAAACACACTGAAGCTTTCTTT
.	.	TRBV29-1	TRBJ2-5	CSVWRRQGGEQTQYF	TGCAGCGTTTGGAGAAGACAGGGAGGGGAACAGACCCAGTACTTC
.	once	TRBV4-1	TRBJ2-7	CASSRSGSGTDSYEQYF	TGCGCCAGCAGCCGTTCCGGTTCCGGGACGGACTCCTACGAGCAGTACTTC
TRBD1	.	TRBV5-6	TRBJ2-7	CASSLLGQGSHEQYF	TGTGCCAGCAGCTTGCTAGGACAGGGATCCCACGAGCAGTACTTC
TRBD1	.	TRBV29-1	TRBJ1-5	CSVRDRGSNQPQHF	TGCAGCGTCAGGGACAGGGGTAGCAATCAGCCCCAGCATTTT